The 22 T cell receptor beta chains listed next were all sequenced from one sample in a study of shared clonotypes between healthy human individuals. This table comes from immunoSEQ multiplex PCR, and its TCRdb copy is limited to in-frame clones, with some not included. The repertoire holds 2 million to 2.5 million clones, with 85% to 95% as singletons. The sequencing sample was made of naive CD4+ T cells from PBMCs. The subset here: CD45RA+ positively selected. All receptors come from a man aged 18 to 29 in good health. Some clones in this sample may be carry-over from other donors' samples.

The genes are TRBV9 and TRBJ2-3; possibly TRBD2 for D (5 bases). V lost 0 bases and J 5 bases, leaving 10 bases between the germline ends. This CDR3 is built from 14 residues. Germline assignment: CDR1 SGDLS and CDR2 YYNGEE. CDR3 sequence (DNA): TGTGCCAGCAGCGTAGGAGGGTTGTTAGATACGCAGTATTTT. Translating it yields CASSVGGLLDTQYF.

J is TRBJ2-5 and V is TRBV9; 8 bases are shared with TRBD2. V lost 0 bases, J lost 5 bases, and 3 bases stayed unmatched. This CDR3 comprises 14 residues. Germline values: CDR1 SGDLS, CDR2 YYNGEE. This CDR3 reads CASSVAGLAETQYF. DNA of the CDR3: TGTGCCAGCAGCGTAGCTGGACTAGCTGAGACCCAGTACTTC.

The V gene is TRBV2, the J gene TRBJ2-7, with TRBD1 identical over 8 bases. V was pared by 10 bases and J by 4 bases, with 3 bases of the junction left unmatched. Germline V gene data show CDR1 as SNHLY and CDR2 as FYNNEI. The CDR3 runs to 11 residues. The chain's CDR3 is CATHRGYEQYF. The CDR3 DNA reads TGTGCCACCCACAGGGGGTACGAGCAGTACTTC.

This chain uses TRBV5-6 with TRBJ1-2, with D maybe TRBD1 (5 bases). This CDR3 contains 15 residues. From germline, CDR1 is SGHDT and CDR2 YYEEEE. V gave up 4 bases and J gave up 8 bases, with 21 bases separating them. CDR3 nucleotide sequence: TGTGCCAGCAGCCCCGGGACGGATTCCCGCCGAGGCTACACCTTC. This encodes CASSPGTDSRRGYTF.

The rearrangement links TRBV19 to TRBJ2-7; D is undetermined. The V end was cut by 8 bases, the J end by 7 bases, with 15 bases between. Germline CDR1 is LNHDA and CDR2 is SQIVND (reference sequence). The CDR3 loop spans 12 amino acids. CDR3 sequence reads: CASPPSSQEQYF. The CDR3 nucleotides read TGTGCCAGTCCGCCCTCCTCTCAGGAGCAGTACTTC.

This chain connects TRBV29-1 to TRBJ2-3; D gene unclear. Between the trimmed V and J ends, which lost 2 bases and 0 bases, there was a span of 6 bases. Germline V gene lookup returns CDR1 SQVTM and CDR2 ANQGSEA. The CDR3 runs 13 residues. CDR3 nucleotides: TGCAGCGTTGAACTGAGAAGCACAGATACGCAGTATTTT. Protein sequence: CSVELRSTDTQYF.

V and J are TRBV5-1 and TRBJ2-5; 8 nucleotides match TRBD2. Germline assignment: CDR1 SGHRS and CDR2 YFSETQ. Unmatched junction bases numbered 3, after V lost 1 base and J lost 4 bases. The CDR3 covers 14 residues. CDR3 residues: CASSLWLAGETQYF. The CDR3 bases are TGCGCCAGCAGCTTGTGGCTAGCGGGAGAGACCCAGTACTTC.

Comment on this clone: The sample has other DNA sequences that encode this CDR3 too. CDR3 loop: CASSLRREETQYF. In DNA, the CDR3 is TGTGCCAGCAGCTTAAGACGGGAAGAGACCCAGTACTTC. The rearrangement uses TRBV7-3 and TRBJ2-5; no reliable D call. V was shortened by 1 base and J by 3 bases, with 6 bases between the two germline ends. The CDR3 covers 13 residues. Germline loops: CDR1 SGHTA, CDR2 FQGTGA.

The chain joins TRBV28 to TRBJ1-2, with D maybe TRBD1 (6 bases). The CDR3 has 14 residues. V lost 5 bases, J lost 4 bases, and 14 bases lay in between. Germline V gives CDR1 MDHEN, CDR2 SYDVKM. The DNA of the CDR3 is TGTGCCAGCAGTCCCGGACAGACGCGCTATGGCTACACCTTC. This encodes CASSPGQTRYGYTF.

This clone was detected a few times. The identical CDR3 is also encoded by other nucleotide sequences in the sample. The gene calls are TRBV5-1 and TRBJ1-1; unclear D gene. The CDR3 is made up of 13 amino acids. The germline gives CDR1 SGHRS, CDR2 YFSETQ. Trimming took 3 bases from V and 5 from J, leaving 11 bases between them. CDR3 region: CASSSDRVTEAFF. The CDR3 coding sequence is TGCGCCAGCAGCTCGGATAGGGTAACTGAAGCTTTCTTT.

CDR3 DNA sequence: TGTGCCAGCAGCCCCGGGACTAGCGGGAGTAGTCCCCAGTACTTC. It codes for CASSPGTSGSSPQYF. The chain recombines TRBV7-4 with TRBJ2-5; 14 positions agree with TRBD2. Germline lookup yields CDR1 SGHVT and CDR2 SQSDAQ. This CDR3 comprises 15 residues. V shed 5 bases, J shed 9 bases, and the junction held 8 bases outside the gene matches.

V gene TRBV7-9 combines with J gene TRBJ2-1, with TRBD1 as a possible D gene (6 bases). The germline V gene has CDR1 SEHNR and CDR2 FQNEAQ (reference sequence). The CDR3 runs to 15 residues. V was clipped by 1 base and J by 2 bases, with 9 bases between them. The CDR3 DNA reads TGTGCCAGCAGCTTAGGGCAGGGGACCTACAATGAGCAGTTCTTC. Protein: CASSLGQGTYNEQFF. Drawing the rest from reference TRBV7-9 and TRBJ2-1, the complete variable domain is DTGVSQNPRHKITKRGQNVTFRCDPISEHNRLYWYRQTLGQGPEFLTYFQNEAQLEKSRLLSDRFSAERPKGSFSTLEIQRTEQGDSAMYLCASSLGQGTYNEQFFGPGTRLTVL.

This rearrangement joins TRBV5-4 to TRBJ2-2; 7 bases align to TRBD2. Losses at the gene ends were 4 bases for V and 0 bases for J; bases not matched to a gene: 6. The CDR3 runs to 16 residues. The germline V gene encodes CDR1 SGHNT and CDR2 YYREEE (reference sequence). In DNA form, the CDR3 reads TGTGCCAGCAGCCTCGCGGGACTAACGAACACCGGGGAGCTGTTTTTT. Its translation: CASSLAGLTNTGELFF.

The chain joins TRBV7-9 to TRBJ1-3; D ambiguous. V dropped 3 bases and J dropped 0 bases, with 9 bases sitting between them. The germline CDR1 and CDR2 sequences are SEHNR and FQNEAQ (reference sequence). CDR3 length: 15 residues. CDR3 nucleotide sequence: TGTGCCAGCAGCTTCGGGAGTGGCTCTGGAAACACCATATATTTT. Protein product: CASSFGSGSGNTIYF.

This sequence joins TRBV11-1 and TRBJ2-3, with 9 nucleotides matching TRBD2. Germline V lookup: CDR1 SGHAT, CDR2 FQDESV (reference sequence). After removal of 4 bases from V and 5 bases from J, the junction contained 7 bases not matched to a gene. The CDR3 runs 15 residues. The CDR3, as DNA: TGTGCCAGCAGCTCGGGACTAGCATTCGGAGATACGCAGTATTTT. This encodes CASSSGLAFGDTQYF.

The rearrangement joins TRBV19 to TRBJ2-2; TRBD1 might be the D (5 bases). The length of the CDR3 is 13 residues. V was shortened by 7 bases and J by 6 bases, with 12 bases between the two germline ends. Per germline, CDR1 LNHDA and CDR2 SQIVND (reference sequence). The DNA of the CDR3 is TGTGCCAGTATGGGCACGACAGCCGGGGAGCTGTTTTTT. This codes for CASMGTTAGELFF.

V gene TRBV15 combines with J gene TRBJ2-7; D ambiguous. CDR1 is LNHNV, CDR2 YYDKDF, per germline (reference sequence). The CDR3 has 13 residues. Trimming removed 3 bases at V and 3 bases at J, with 9 bases between. CDR3 residues: CATSRTVLYEQYF. The CDR3 nucleotides are TGTGCCACCAGCAGGACGGTGCTCTACGAGCAGTACTTC.

The chain combines TRBV27 with TRBJ1-1; 11 bases fit TRBD1. V shed 1 base and J 4 bases; nucleotides not matched to a gene: 2. The CDR3 runs 15 residues. From germline, CDR1 is MNHEY and CDR2 SMNVEV (reference sequence). The CDR3 nucleotides are TGTGCCAGCAGTTTATTTGGGACAGGGGGCACTGAAGCTTTCTTT. Translating gives CASSLFGTGGTEAFF.

The chain joins TRBV4-1 to TRBJ1-4; D uncertain. The CDR3 has 15 amino acids. Germline loops: CDR1 MGHRA, CDR2 YSYEKL. Trimming removed 4 bases from V and 8 bases from J, with 17 bases in between. CDR3 nucleotides: TGCGCCAGCAGCCGAACGGCCGGTACGGGGGAAAAACTGTTTTTT. Translation: CASSRTAGTGEKLFF.

This rearrangement joins TRBV6-1 to TRBJ2-5, with D perhaps matching TRBD2 (6 bases). The tail of the sequence fits TRBJ2-7 better, so the J call may be wrong. The CDR3 sequence is 15 residues long. Germline V gene sequence: CDR1 MNHNS, CDR2 SASEGT. CDR3 DNA sequence: TGTGCCAGCAGTGAATGGACGGGGGTTTCCTACGAGCAGTACTTC. It yields the protein CASSEWTGVSYEQYF.

This chain uses TRBV27 with TRBJ1-2; weak D call: TRBD1 (6 bases). Trimming stripped 6 bases from V and 4 bases from J, with 18 bases between. Germline-derived CDR1 and CDR2 are MNHEY and SMNVEV (reference sequence). This CDR3 has 15 residues. DNA of the CDR3: TGTGCCAGCAGCCGATCCAGGGGTGATCTCTATGGCTACACCTTC. Its protein is CASSRSRGDLYGYTF.

The V call is TRBV6-6, the J call TRBJ2-2; 7 bases line up with TRBD1. The CDR3 length is 16 residues. V was pared by 4 bases and J by 1 base, with 6 bases of the junction left unmatched. Looked up from germline, CDR1 is MNHNY and CDR2 is SVGAGI (reference sequence). The CDR3 DNA reads TGTGCCAGCAGTTCCACAGGGGTGGGGAACACCGGGGAGCTGTTTTTT. Protein sequence: CASSSTGVGNTGELFF.